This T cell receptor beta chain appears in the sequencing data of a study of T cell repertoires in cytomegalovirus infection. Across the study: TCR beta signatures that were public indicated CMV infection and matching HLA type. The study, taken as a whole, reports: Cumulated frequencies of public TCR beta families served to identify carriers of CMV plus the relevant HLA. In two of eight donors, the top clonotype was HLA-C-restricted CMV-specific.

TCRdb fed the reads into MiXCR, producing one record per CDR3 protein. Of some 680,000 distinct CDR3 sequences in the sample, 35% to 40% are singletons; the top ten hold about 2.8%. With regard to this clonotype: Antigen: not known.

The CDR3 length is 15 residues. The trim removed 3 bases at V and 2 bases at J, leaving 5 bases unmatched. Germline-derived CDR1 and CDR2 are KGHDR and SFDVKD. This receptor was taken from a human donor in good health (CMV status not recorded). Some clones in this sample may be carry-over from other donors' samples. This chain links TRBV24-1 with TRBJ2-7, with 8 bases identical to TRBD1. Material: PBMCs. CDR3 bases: TGTGCCACCAGTGATGCGGGGACAGGAACCTACGAGCAGTACTTC. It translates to CATSDAGTGTYEQYF.